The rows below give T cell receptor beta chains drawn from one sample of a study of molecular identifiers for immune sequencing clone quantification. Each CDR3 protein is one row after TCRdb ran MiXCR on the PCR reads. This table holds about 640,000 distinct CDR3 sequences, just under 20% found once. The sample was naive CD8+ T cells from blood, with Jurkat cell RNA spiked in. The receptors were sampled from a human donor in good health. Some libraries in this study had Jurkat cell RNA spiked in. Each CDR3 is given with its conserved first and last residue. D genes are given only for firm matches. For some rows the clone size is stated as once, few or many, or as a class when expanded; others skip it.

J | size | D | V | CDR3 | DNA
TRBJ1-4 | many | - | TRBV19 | CASHPTGYTTNEKLFF | TGTGCCAGTCATCCGACAGGATATACAACTAATGAAAAACTGTTTTTT
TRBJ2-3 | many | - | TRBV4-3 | CASSQASGTSTDTQYF | TGCGCCAGCAGCCAAGCCTCCGGGACTAGCACAGATACGCAGTATTTT
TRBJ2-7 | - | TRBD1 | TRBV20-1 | CSGRDRDPYEQYF | TGCAGTGGGAGAGACAGGGACCCCTACGAGCAGTACTTC
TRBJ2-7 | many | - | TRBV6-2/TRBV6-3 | CASSYLGIPYEQYF | TGTGCCAGCAGTTACCTGGGAATCCCCTACGAGCAGTACTTC
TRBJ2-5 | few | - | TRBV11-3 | CASSNQGETQYF | TGTGCCAGCAGCAATCAGGGGGAGACCCAGTACTTC
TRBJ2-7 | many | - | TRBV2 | CASSEAREAYEQYF | TGTGCCAGCAGTGAAGCTCGGGAAGCCTACGAGCAGTACTTC
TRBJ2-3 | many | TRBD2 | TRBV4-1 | CASSQERSSGRTDTQYF | TGCGCCAGCAGCCAAGAACGGTCTAGCGGGAGAACAGATACGCAGTATTTT
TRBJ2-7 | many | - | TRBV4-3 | CASSQETLSYEQYF | TGCGCCAGCAGCCAAGAAACCCTCTCCTACGAGCAGTACTTC
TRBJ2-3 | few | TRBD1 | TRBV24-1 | CATSDYGQGASDTQYF | TGTGCCACCAGTGATTATGGACAGGGGGCATCGGATACGCAGTATTTT
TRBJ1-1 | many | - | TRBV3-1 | CASSSLISGTEAFF | TGTGCCAGCAGCTCCTTAATAAGTGGGACTGAAGCTTTCTTT
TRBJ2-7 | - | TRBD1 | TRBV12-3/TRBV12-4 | CAGSPGQGYHEQYF | TGTGCCGGCAGTCCAGGACAGGGTTACCACGAGCAGTACTTC
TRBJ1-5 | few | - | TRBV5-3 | CASSPRAGQPQHF | TGTGCCAGCAGTCCGCGTGCAGGGCAGCCCCAGCATTTT
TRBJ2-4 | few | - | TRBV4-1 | CASSQPRAQSKNIQYF | TGCGCCAGCAGCCAACCCCGGGCCCAATCCAAAAACATTCAGTACTTC
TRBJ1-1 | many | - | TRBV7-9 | CASSLGLSEAFF | TGTGCCAGCAGCTTGGGACTTTCTGAAGCTTTCTTT
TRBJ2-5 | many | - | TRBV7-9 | CASSFPRGGGQETQYF | TGTGCCAGCAGCTTCCCCCGGGGAGGGGGACAAGAGACCCAGTACTTC
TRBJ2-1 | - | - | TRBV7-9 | CASSLARGLYNEQFF | TGTGCCAGCAGCTTAGCCCGGGGGCTGTACAATGAGCAGTTCTTC
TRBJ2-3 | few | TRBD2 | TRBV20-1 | CSAGLAGSLRADTQYF | TGCAGTGCCGGGCTAGCGGGGTCGTTAAGGGCAGATACGCAGTATTTT